This TCR beta chain was observed in a study of blood T cell repertoires in COVID-19. As for the study in general: COVID-19 samples collected from the United States, Italy and Spain covered acute and convalescent phases. PBMCs, B-cell-depleted T cells, or T cells were the source of the cDNA or gDNA that made up the material.

In the original workflow: Nucleated cell number was recorded as an estimate derived from reference gene primer amplification. The assay was immunoSEQ multiplex PCR, and TCRdb's table has in-frame clones only and misses some. V, J and clone size were drawn from that table, and D and trimming were deduced from the DNA. The table lists around 140,000 clones, roughly 83% of them singletons. CDR1 is SNHLY and CDR2 is FYNNEI in the germline V gene. The V gene lost 8 bases and the J gene lost 0 bases, with 7 bases spanning the gap. The CDR3 runs 12 residues. This clone has ten or more counts. Other nucleotide sequences in the sample specify the same CDR3.

The receptor was derived from a woman aged 80 or over with acute or convalescent COVID-19. This rearrangement joins TRBV2 to TRBJ1-2; D is unclear. Sequenced sample: peripheral blood. The CDR3 nucleotides read TGTGCCAGCTCACAAGCTAACTATGGCTACACCTTC. This codes for CASSQANYGYTF. The entire variable domain, with the rest obtained from reference TRBV2 and TRBJ1-2, is as follows: EPEVTQTPSHQVTQMGQEVILRCVPISNHLYFYWYRQILGQKVEFLVSFYNNEISEKSEIFDDQFSVERPDGSNFTLKIRSTKLEDSAMYFCASSQANYGYTFGSGTRLTVV.